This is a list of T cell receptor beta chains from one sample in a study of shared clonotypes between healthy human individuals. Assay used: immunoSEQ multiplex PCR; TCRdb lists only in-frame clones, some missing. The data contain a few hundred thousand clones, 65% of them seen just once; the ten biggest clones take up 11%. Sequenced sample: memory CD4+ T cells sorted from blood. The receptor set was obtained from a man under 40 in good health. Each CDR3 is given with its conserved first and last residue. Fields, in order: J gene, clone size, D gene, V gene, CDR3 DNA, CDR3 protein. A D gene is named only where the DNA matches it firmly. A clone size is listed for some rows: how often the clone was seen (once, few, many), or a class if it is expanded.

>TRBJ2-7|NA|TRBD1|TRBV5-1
TGCGCCAGCAGCTTGGATGGGACAGTAAGGGACTACTTC
CASSLDGTVRDYF
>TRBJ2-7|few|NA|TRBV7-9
TGTGCCAGCAGCTTAGTAGGGGGGTACGAGCAGTACTTC
CASSLVGGYEQYF
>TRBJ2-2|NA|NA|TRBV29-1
TGCAGCGTTGACCAGAACAGGGAGCTGTTTTTT
CSVDQNRELFF
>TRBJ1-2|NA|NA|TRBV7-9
TGTGCCAGCAGCATAGAACAGGGAACCTATGGCTACACCTTC
CASSIEQGTYGYTF
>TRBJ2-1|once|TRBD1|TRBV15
TGTGCCACCAGCAGGGACAGGGGGTTGTCGGTCCCAATCGGTGAGCAGTTCTTC
CATSRDRGLSVPIGEQFF
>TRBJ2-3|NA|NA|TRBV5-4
TGTGCCAGCAGCTATACAGGGTTCGGAGATACGCAGTATTTT
CASSYTGFGDTQYF
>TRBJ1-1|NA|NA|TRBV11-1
TGTGCCAGCAGCCAGACTCATCCGGGACCTCAGGGCTTGAACACTGAAGCTTTCTTT
CASSQTHPGPQGLNTEAFF
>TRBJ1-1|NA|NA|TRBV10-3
TGTGCCATCGGAACTAGGTTCGGTGAAGCTTTCTTT
CAIGTRFGEAFF
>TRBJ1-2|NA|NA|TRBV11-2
TGTGCCAGCAGCTTAGAGACTTGGCGGAAAGGGGCGCAAAGCTACACCTTC
CASSLETWRKGAQSYTF
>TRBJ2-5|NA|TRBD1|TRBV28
TGTGCCAGCAGTTTAGAGGGACAGGGGACTCAAGAGACCCAGTACTTC
CASSLEGQGTQETQYF
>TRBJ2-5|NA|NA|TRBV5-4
TGTGCCAGCAGCTTTGGAACCCAAGAGACCCAGTACTTC
CASSFGTQETQYF
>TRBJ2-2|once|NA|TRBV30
TGTGCCTGGAGGTCGGGACGAGTAACCGGGGAGCTGTTTTTT
CAWRSGRVTGELFF
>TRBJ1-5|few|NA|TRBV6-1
TGTGCCAGCAGGATACAGGGAAATCAGCCCCAGCATTTT
CASRIQGNQPQHF
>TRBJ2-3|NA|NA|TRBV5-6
TGTGCCAGCAGCCGGACCTATTATACGCAGTATTTT
CASSRTYYTQYF
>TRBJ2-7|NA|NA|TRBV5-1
TGCGCCAGCAGCTTGAAGGACGGTCCCTACGAGCAGTACTTC
CASSLKDGPYEQYF
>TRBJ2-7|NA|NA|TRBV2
TGTGCCAGCAGTGTCTCCCCGAGCTCCTACGAGCAGTACTTC
CASSVSPSSYEQYF
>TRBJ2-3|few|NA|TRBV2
TGTGCCAGCGGGGCCCCAGCGCGTACGCAGTATTTT
CASGAPARTQYF
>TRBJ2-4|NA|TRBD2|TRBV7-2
TGTGCCAGCAGCGTTAGCGGGCCTAAAAACATTCAGTACTTC
CASSVSGPKNIQYF
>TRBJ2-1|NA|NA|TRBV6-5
TGTGCCAGCAGTTCCTTAAACAATGAGCAGTTCTTC
CASSSLNNEQFF
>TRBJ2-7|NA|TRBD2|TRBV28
TGTGCCAGCAGTTTGGTCCGATCTAGCGGGAACTGGGAGCAGTACTTC
CASSLVRSSGNWEQYF
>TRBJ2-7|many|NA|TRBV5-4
TGTGCCAGCAGACATCGGGGTCCATTAGGTAAGTACTTC
CASRHRGPLGKYF
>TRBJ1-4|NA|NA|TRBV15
TGTGCCACCAGCAGGGGGGACGCAACTAATGAAAAACTGTTTTTT
CATSRGDATNEKLFF
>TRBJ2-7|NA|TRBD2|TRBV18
TGTGCCAGCTCATTAAGCGGGAGCAACGACGAGCAGTACTTC
CASSLSGSNDEQYF
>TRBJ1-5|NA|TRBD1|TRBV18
TGTGCCAGCTCCGGGACAGGGATGAATCAGCCCCAGCATTTT
CASSGTGMNQPQHF
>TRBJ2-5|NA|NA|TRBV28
TGTGCCAGCAGCGCCACTACGGGGCGGACCCAGTACTTC
CASSATTGRTQYF
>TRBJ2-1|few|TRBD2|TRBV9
TGTGCCAGCAGCGTACAATCCTCGACTAGCGGAAAACAGTTCTTC
CASSVQSSTSGKQFF
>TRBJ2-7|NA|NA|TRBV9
TGTGCCAGCAGCGTAGACGGAGGGGACGAGCAGTACTTC
CASSVDGGDEQYF
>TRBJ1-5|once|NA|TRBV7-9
TGTGCCAGCAGCCGTCTTCCAGGGGGCAATCAGCCCCAGCATTTT
CASSRLPGGNQPQHF
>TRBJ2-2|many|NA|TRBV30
TGTGCCTGGACCCCATACAGGGAGATCGGGGAGCTGTTTTTT
CAWTPYREIGELFF
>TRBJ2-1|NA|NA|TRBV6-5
TGTGCCAGCAGTTACTACCGGGGCGGGGCTGGTGAGCAGTTCTTC
CASSYYRGGAGEQFF
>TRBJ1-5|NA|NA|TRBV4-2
TGTGCCAGCAGCCAAGCTCTTCGGGTCGGAGCCCAGCATTTT
CASSQALRVGAQHF
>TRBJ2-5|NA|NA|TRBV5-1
TGCGCCAGCAGCTTGGTCCCCTCCCAGACCCAGTACTTC
CASSLVPSQTQYF
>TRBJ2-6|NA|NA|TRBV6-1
TGTGCCGTAAGTCGGATCTCTGGGGCCAACGTCCTGACTTTC
CAVSRISGANVLTF
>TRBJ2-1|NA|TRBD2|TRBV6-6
TGTGCCAGCAGGGCGACGGGAGGGCCTTCCAATGAGCAGTTCTTC
CASRATGGPSNEQFF
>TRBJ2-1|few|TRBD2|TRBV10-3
TGTGCCATCAGATCGACTAGCGGGAGAGGTGAGCAGTTCTTC
CAIRSTSGRGEQFF
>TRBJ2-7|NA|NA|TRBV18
TGTGCCAGCTCAACCGGGGTGGTTTTGGGGGAGCAGTACTTC
CASSTGVVLGEQYF
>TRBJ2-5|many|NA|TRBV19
TGTGCCAGTCGACAGGCTGGAGAGACCCAGTACTTC
CASRQAGETQYF
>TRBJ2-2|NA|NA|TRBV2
TGTGCCAGCAGTGAAGCGATAGGCTGGGAGCTGTTTTTT
CASSEAIGWELFF
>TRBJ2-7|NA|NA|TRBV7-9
TGTGCCAGCAGCTTCCTCTCCTACGAGCAGTACTTC
CASSFLSYEQYF
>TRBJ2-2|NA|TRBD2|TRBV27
TGTGCCAGCAGTCCGTCGGGACTAGCGGGAGTTATAACCGGGGAGCTGTTTTTT
CASSPSGLAGVITGELFF
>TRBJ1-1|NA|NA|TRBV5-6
TGTGCCAGCAGCTTGTCTTACGGGATGAACACTGAAGCTTTCTTT
CASSLSYGMNTEAFF
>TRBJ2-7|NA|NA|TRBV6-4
TGTGCCAGCAGTGACTCTTACGAGCAGTACTTC
CASSDSYEQYF
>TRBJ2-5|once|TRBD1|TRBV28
TGTGCCAGCGAGTCAAAGGACAGGGGGGTAGAGACCCAGTACTTC
CASESKDRGVETQYF
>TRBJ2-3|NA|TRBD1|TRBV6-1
TGTGCCAGCAGTGTCGAGGGGGACAGGGATCCCCTCAGCACAGATACGCAGTATTTT
CASSVEGDRDPLSTDTQYF
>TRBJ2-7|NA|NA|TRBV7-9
TGTGCCAGCAGCTTAACAGCCGACGTGTTTTACGAGCAGTACTTC
CASSLTADVFYEQYF
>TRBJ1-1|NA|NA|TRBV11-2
TGTGCCAGCAGCTTAGACTGGTCGACTTCTTCAGGCAGAGCTTTCTTT
CASSLDWSTSSGRAFF
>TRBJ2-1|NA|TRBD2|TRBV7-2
TGTGCCAGCAGCTTAGTAAACGGCGGGAGCTATGAGCAGTTCTTC
CASSLVNGGSYEQFF
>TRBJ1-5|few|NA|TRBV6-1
TGTGCCAGCAGTGACGCGGCGGGTGGCAATCAGCCCCAGCATTTT
CASSDAAGGNQPQHF
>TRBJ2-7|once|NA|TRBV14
TGTGCCAGCAGCCTTTCGGTGGGAGCCTACGAGCAGTACTTC
CASSLSVGAYEQYF
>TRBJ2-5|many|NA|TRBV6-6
TGTGCCAGCAGTCGCCAAGAGACCCAGTACTTC
CASSRQETQYF